Here is one T cell receptor beta chain with its context. The antigen remains unidentified. This entry comes from a study of T cell clonotyping in hematopoietic cell transplantation. Clones were read by immunoSEQ multiplex PCR, and TCRdb kept only the in-frame ones, dropping some. In the table there are 9,000 to 10,000 clones, less than 85% of which are singletons. The CDR3 is 10 residues long. Germline V lookup: CDR1 MNHNY, CDR2 SVGAGI (reference sequence). V was clipped by 8 bases and J by 4 bases, with 5 bases between them. Study-wide points: CD4 and CD8 repertoire contributions could not be separated without sorting. Pathologically expanded recipient clonotypes increased progressively from day 30 to day 180 as diversity fell.

Blood collection times were about day -28 and days 30, 100, 180 posttransplant. The source was PBMCs, collected at the time of graft-versus-host disease after allogeneic stem cell transplant. This TCR was sampled from a male patient aged 55-69 years who had an allogeneic stem cell transplant from an unrelated donor, so the T cells may come from the graft donor. Some clones in this sample may be carry-over from other donors' samples. The chain employs TRBV6-6 and TRBJ2-5; D not certain. CDR3 residues: CASGIETQYF. DNA for the CDR3: TGTGCCAGCGGAATAGAGACCCAGTACTTC.